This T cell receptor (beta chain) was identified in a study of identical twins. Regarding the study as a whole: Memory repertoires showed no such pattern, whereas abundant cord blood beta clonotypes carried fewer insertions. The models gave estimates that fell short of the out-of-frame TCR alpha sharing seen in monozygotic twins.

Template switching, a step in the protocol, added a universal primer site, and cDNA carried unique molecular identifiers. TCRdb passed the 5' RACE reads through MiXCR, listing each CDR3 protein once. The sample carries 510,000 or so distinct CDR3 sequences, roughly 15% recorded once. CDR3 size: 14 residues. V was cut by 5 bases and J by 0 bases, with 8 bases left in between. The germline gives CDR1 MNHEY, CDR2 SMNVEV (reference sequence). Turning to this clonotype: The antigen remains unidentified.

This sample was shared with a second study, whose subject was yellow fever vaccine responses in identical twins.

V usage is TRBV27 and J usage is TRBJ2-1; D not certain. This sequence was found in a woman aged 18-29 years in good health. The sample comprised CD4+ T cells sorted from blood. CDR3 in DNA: TGTGCCAGCAGTAACTTTACCTCCTACAATGAGCAGTTCTTC. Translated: CASSNFTSYNEQFF.